This T cell receptor beta chain derives from a study of identical twins. Study results and caveats: Cord blood beta clonotypes that were abundant carried fewer insertions, and memory repertoires showed no such trend. The study based its conclusions on cross-sectional statistical analysis and did not follow the same donors.

Germline lookup yields CDR1 SGDLS and CDR2 YYNGEE. The CDR3 consists of 15 residues. V gave up 4 bases and J gave up 1 base; unmatched junction bases: 6. From the 5' RACE reads, TCRdb called clonotypes with MiXCR, one entry per CDR3 protein. In the table there are about 240,000 distinct CDR3 sequences, more than 9.5% of which are singletons. In this sample, this clonotype turned up a few times. The antigen remains undetermined. Every one of the donors was a healthy Caucasian. The sample was also reused in another study, on yellow fever vaccine responses in identical twins.

The receptor was isolated from a woman aged 18-35 years in good health. The source material was memory (CD45RO+) T cells sorted from blood. The chain has TRBV9 and TRBJ2-7, with 9 positions matching TRBD2. The DNA for the CDR3 is TGTGCCAGCAGCCCCCAGCTAGCGGGGTCCTACGAGCAGTACTTC. Its translation: CASSPQLAGSYEQYF. Filled out from reference TRBV9 and TRBJ2-7, the complete variable domain reads DSGVTQTPKHLITATGQRVTLRCSPRSGDLSVYWYQQSLDQGLQFLIQYYNGEERAKGNILERFSAQQFPDLHSELNLSSLELGDSALYFCASSPQLAGSYEQYFGPGTRLTVT.